The 21 T cell receptor beta chains below come from one sample, sequenced in a study of cytomegalovirus exposure and HLA in healthy donors. Primers included in the PCR were 60 Vbeta and 13 Jbeta primers. TCRdb keeps only in-frame clones here, not all; method: immunoSEQ multiplex PCR. The repertoire consists of about 100,000 clones, with approximately 74% occurring once and the leading ten covering approximately 2%. What was sequenced was PBMCs. The source of these receptors is a woman in her thirties or forties in good health and CMV-seronegative.

J is TRBJ2-7 and V is TRBV7-4, with 7 bases that match TRBD1. CDR1 is SGHVT, CDR2 SQSDAQ, per germline. The CDR3 spans 15 residues. V trimming: 5 bases; J trimming: 4 bases; junction bases outside the gene matches: 11. The CDR3 spells CASSIRDSRIYEQYF. The CDR3, as DNA: TGTGCCAGCAGCATTAGGGACAGCCGTATTTACGAGCAGTACTTC.

In DNA form, the CDR3 reads TGTGCCAGCAGTGAAGAGGGAGCGGGAGGCAATGAGCAGTTCTTC. Translated: CASSEEGAGGNEQFF. This chain links TRBV27 with TRBJ2-1; 9 bases map to TRBD2. Germline CDR1 is MNHEY and CDR2 is SMNVEV (reference sequence). This CDR3 is built from 15 residues. V lost 5 bases to trimming and J lost 6 bases; unmatched junction nucleotides: 8.

The sample holds one count of this clone. The rearrangement links TRBV20-1 to TRBJ1-2, with D hard to call. CDR3 length: 11 residues. Trimming shortened V by 3 bases and J by 8 bases, and 10 bases separated the two germline ends. CDR1 and CDR2 (germline): DFQATT, SNEGSKA (reference sequence). CDR3 protein: CSARSGRGYTF. In DNA, the CDR3 is TGCAGTGCTAGGTCTGGGCGAGGCTACACCTTC.

The chain has TRBV10-2 and TRBJ2-5, with 11 bases fitting TRBD1. The tail of the sequence fits TRBJ2-7 better, so the J call may be wrong. Germline loops: CDR1 WSHSY, CDR2 SAAADI. The CDR3 length is 14 residues. This CDR3 reads CASSPGTGGYEQYF. Written as DNA, the CDR3 is TGCGCCAGCAGTCCGGGGACAGGGGGCTACGAGCAGTACTTC.

This clone was counted once. The chain couples TRBV1 to TRBJ2-1; no check of the table's D call, TRBD2, against the DNA was made. TRBV1 is an annotated pseudogene. This CDR3 contains 22 residues. This chain's CDR3 is CTSSQDHRWAGDDKREVNEQFF. As DNA, the CDR3 is TGCACCAGCAGCCAAGATCACCGCTGGGCAGGGGATGATAAGCGGGAGGTGAATGAGCAGTTCTTC.

This clone was found a few times. The chain employs TRBV4-2 and TRBJ1-2; 9 bases are shared with TRBD1. The junction had 7 bases not matched to a gene; V was cut back by 5 bases and J by 3 bases. Germline values: CDR1 LGHNA, CDR2 YNFKEQ. The CDR3 is made up of 15 amino acids. CDR3 sequence (DNA): TGTGCCAGCAGCACCGGACAGGGGAGGGACTATGGCTACACCTTC. Translated, it gives CASSTGQGRDYGYTF.

CDR3 DNA: TGTGCCAGCAGCGGACAGACCATCTCCTACAATGAGCAGTTCTTC. This encodes CASSGQTISYNEQFF. This chain links TRBV2 with TRBJ2-1, with D possibly matching TRBD1 (6 bases). V was trimmed by 6 bases and J by 0 bases, leaving 12 bases between them. Germline V lookup: CDR1 SNHLY, CDR2 FYNNEI. This CDR3 is 15 amino acids long.

The chain carries TRBV6-5 and TRBJ2-3; TRBD2 matches 9 bases. V lost 6 bases to trimming and J lost 4 bases; unmatched junction nucleotides: 8. CDR1 and CDR2 (germline): MNHEY, SVGAGI. This CDR3 has 15 amino acids. In DNA, the CDR3 is TGTGCCAGCAGGGTAGCGGGAGAAGGTGCAGATACGCAGTATTTT. It yields the protein CASRVAGEGADTQYF.

This clone has more than one count but fewer than ten. The chain carries TRBV29-1 and TRBJ2-7; 7 bases agree with TRBD1. Germline values: CDR1 SQVTM, CDR2 ANQGSEA. The CDR3 contains 14 residues. V shed 3 bases and J 7 bases; nucleotides not matched to a gene: 12. CDR3 in amino acids: CSVEGTGVAGEQYF. In DNA form, the CDR3 reads TGCAGCGTTGAGGGCACAGGGGTAGCCGGAGAGCAGTACTTC.

The V and J genes are TRBV7-3 and TRBJ2-3, with 12 bases that match TRBD2. V lost 10 bases to trimming and J lost 3 bases; unmatched junction nucleotides: 5. Germline V CDR1 and CDR2: SGHTA, FQGTGA. The CDR3 has 14 residues. CDR3 region: CATSLAGGTDTQYF. The CDR3 coding sequence is TGTGCCACCTCCCTAGCGGGAGGGACAGATACGCAGTATTTT.

This sequence joins TRBV5-1 and TRBJ1-1; 8 bases match TRBD1. V trimming: 3 bases; J trimming: 1 base; junction bases outside the gene matches: 11. CDR1 is SGHRS, CDR2 YFSETQ, per germline. CDR3 length equals 17 residues. The CDR3, as DNA: TGCGCCAGCAGCTGGAATTCGCAGGGGGCGTCGAACACTGAAGCTTTCTTT. Encoded protein: CASSWNSQGASNTEAFF.

This rearrangement joins TRBV7-9 to TRBJ1-2, with 9 bases lining up with TRBD1. The CDR3 contains 18 residues. V was clipped by 0 bases and J by 5 bases; unmatched bases: 13. Germline V gives CDR1 SEHNR, CDR2 FQNEAQ (reference sequence). The CDR3 DNA is TGTGCCAGCAGCTTAGCGGGAACTAAGGGGACAGGGAAGTATGGCTACACCTTC. Protein sequence: CASSLAGTKGTGKYGYTF.

V usage is TRBV18 and J usage is TRBJ1-5; perhaps TRBD1 as D (5 bases). The V gene lost 3 bases and the J gene lost 0 bases, with 6 bases spanning the gap. Germline V CDR1 and CDR2: KGHSH, LQKENI. CDR3 length: 14 amino acids. CDR3 in amino acids: CASSPTASNQPQHF. In DNA form, the CDR3 reads TGTGCCAGCTCACCGACAGCTAGCAATCAGCCCCAGCATTTT. Using reference TRBV18 and TRBJ1-5 for the parts outside the CDR3, the full variable domain is NAGVMQNPRHLVRRRGQEARLRCSPMKGHSHVYWYRQLPEEGLKFMVYLQKENIIDESGMPKERFSAEFPKEGPSILRIQQVVRGDSAAYFCASSPTASNQPQHFGDGTRLSIL.

The V call is TRBV6-1, the J call TRBJ2-1; 9 bases agree with TRBD2. The CDR3 is 15 amino acids. CDR1 MNHNS and CDR2 SASEGT come from the germline V gene. With 1 base clipped from V and 7 bases from J, the junction kept 5 bases outside the gene matches. The CDR3 DNA reads TGTGCCAGCAGTGAAGTAGCGGGGGCCAGAAATGAGCAGTTCTTC. Amino acid sequence: CASSEVAGARNEQFF.

The CDR3 DNA sequence: TGTGCCAGCAGGAGCGGGAATTCACCCCTCCACTTT. It yields the protein CASRSGNSPLHF. The chain links TRBV6-5 to TRBJ1-6; D remains unclear. Trimming pared 6 bases from V and 7 bases from J, leaving 7 bases between. From germline, CDR1 is MNHEY and CDR2 SVGAGI. This CDR3 spans 12 amino acids.

The chain couples TRBV30 to TRBJ2-1; D uncertain. Trimming removed 4 bases at V and 5 bases at J, with 9 bases between. The length of the CDR3 is 12 residues. Germline V gene data show CDR1 as GTSNPN and CDR2 as SVGIG (reference sequence). The CDR3 spells CAWTAANNEQFF. Here the CDR3 DNA reads TGTGCCTGGACCGCAGCGAACAATGAGCAGTTCTTC.

The rearrangement joins TRBV19 to TRBJ1-2, with D possibly matching TRBD1 (5 bases). This CDR3 is 14 amino acids long. Germline V gene sequence: CDR1 LNHDA, CDR2 SQIVND (reference sequence). Between the trimmed V and J ends, which lost 4 bases and 5 bases, there was a span of 14 bases. CDR3 loop: CASSTNRLPYGYTF. The DNA of the CDR3 is TGTGCCAGTAGTACCAACAGGTTGCCGTATGGCTACACCTTC.

The V and J genes are TRBV11-1 and TRBJ1-2; D unresolved. Germline lookup yields CDR1 SGHAT and CDR2 FQDESV (reference sequence). V lost 0 bases and J 6 bases, leaving 8 bases between the germline ends. This CDR3 region has 13 residues. The chain's CDR3 is CASSLAAGNGYTF. The CDR3 nucleotides are TGTGCCAGCAGCTTAGCCGCAGGCAATGGCTACACCTTC.

The chain is built from TRBV7-9 and TRBJ2-5, with D uncertain. Germline values: CDR1 SEHNR, CDR2 FQNEAQ (reference sequence). This CDR3 spans 13 amino acids. The V end lost 1 base, the J end lost 4 bases, and 7 bases lay between the germline ends. CDR3 in amino acids: CASSLDWAETQYF. For the CDR3, the DNA is TGTGCCAGCAGCTTAGACTGGGCAGAGACCCAGTACTTC.

This clone was detected once. This chain joins TRBV11-2 and TRBJ2-7, with 10 bases fitting TRBD2. The ends lost 5 bases at V and 7 bases at J; junction bases unmatched: 20. The V gene's germline CDR1 is SGHAT and CDR2 FQNNGV. The CDR3 has 18 amino acids. For the CDR3, the DNA is TGTGCCAGCAGCCGTTCCCCCCCGGCTAGCGGGAGTCTAGGAGAGCAGTACTTC. Translation: CASSRSPPASGSLGEQYF.

The rearrangement links TRBV11-2 to TRBJ2-3, with 7 bases that match TRBD2. Germline CDR1 reads SGHAT; CDR2 reads FQNNGV. V lost 3 bases to trimming and J lost 1 base; unmatched junction nucleotides: 4. The CDR3 is 15 amino acids. The chain's CDR3 is CASSFGSGGTDTQYF. The CDR3 DNA follows: TGTGCCAGCAGCTTTGGGAGCGGGGGCACAGATACGCAGTATTTT.